One and the same sample provided the 3 T cell receptor beta chains below, sequenced in a study of cytomegalovirus exposure and HLA in healthy donors. It was with 60 Vbeta and 13 Jbeta primers that the PCR ran. Produced via immunoSEQ multiplex PCR; TCRdb's table is partial and in-frame only. This repertoire shows approximately 220,000 clones, around 80% found once; its top ten account for 0.63%. The sequencing sample was made of PBMCs. The receptors stem from a man between 18 and 35 years old in good health and CMV-seronegative.

This chain joins TRBV5-5 and TRBJ2-2; the match to TRBD1 covers 8 bases. There are 15 residues in the CDR3. CDR1 and CDR2 (germline): SGHKS, YYEKEE (reference sequence). V was pared by 4 bases and J by 1 base, with 3 bases of the junction left unmatched. The CDR3 DNA reads as TGTGCCAGCAGCGTTGGACAGGGGAACACCGGGGAGCTGTTTTTT. This sequence encodes CASSVGQGNTGELFF.

V is TRBV18 and J is TRBJ2-3; the D is unclear. The CDR3 spans 12 residues. Trimming shortened V by 10 bases and J by 0 bases, and 8 bases separated the two germline ends. Germline lookup yields CDR1 KGHSH and CDR2 LQKENI. CDR3: CATSGSTDTQYF. DNA for the CDR3: TGTGCCACCTCCGGGAGCACAGATACGCAGTATTTT. The variable domain in full, with the rest retrieved from reference TRBV18 and TRBJ2-3, is NAGVMQNPRHLVRRRGQEARLRCSPMKGHSHVYWYRQLPEEGLKFMVYLQKENIIDESGMPKERFSAEFPKEGPSILRIQQVVRGDSAAYFCATSGSTDTQYFGPGTRLTVL.

The chain recombines TRBV28 with TRBJ1-4; TRBD1 aligns across 9 bases. Trimming cost V 5 bases and J 16 bases; bases outside gene matches: 14. CDR3 length: 14 residues. Germline V gene sequence: CDR1 MDHEN, CDR2 SYDVKM. In DNA, the CDR3 is TGTGCCAGCAGTCAAGGGGGGTCCGGGACAGGGAGGTTTTTT. Translation: CASSQGGSGTGRFF.